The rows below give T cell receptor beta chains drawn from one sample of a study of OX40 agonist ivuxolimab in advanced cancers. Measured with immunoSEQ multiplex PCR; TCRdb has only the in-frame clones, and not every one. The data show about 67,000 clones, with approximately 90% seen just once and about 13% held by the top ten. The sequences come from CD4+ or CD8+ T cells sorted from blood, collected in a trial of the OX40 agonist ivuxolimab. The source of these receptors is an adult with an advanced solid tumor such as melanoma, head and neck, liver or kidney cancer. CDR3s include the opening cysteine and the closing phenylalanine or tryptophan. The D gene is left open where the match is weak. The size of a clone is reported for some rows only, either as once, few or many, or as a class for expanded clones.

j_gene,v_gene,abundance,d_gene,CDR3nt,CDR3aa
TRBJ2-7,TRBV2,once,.,TGTGCCAGCAGTGAGGGACTTCTCCACTACGAGCAGTACTTC,CASSEGLLHYEQYF
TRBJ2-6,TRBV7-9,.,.,TGTGCCAGCAGCTCTAGTTGGGGGTTTGGGGCCAACGTCCTGACTTTC,CASSSSWGFGANVLTF
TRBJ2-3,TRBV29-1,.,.,TGCAGCGTTGGAAAGGAGGTGGATACGCAGTATTTT,CSVGKEVDTQYF
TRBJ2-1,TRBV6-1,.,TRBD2,TGTGCCAGCAGAGAAAGAAGGGGGTGGCCTAGCGGGGACAATGAGCAGTTCTTC,CASRERRGWPSGDNEQFF
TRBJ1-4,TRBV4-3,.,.,TGCGCCAGCAGCCAAACCCCTCCCGGGACGGCTAATGAAAAACTGTTTTTT,CASSQTPPGTANEKLFF
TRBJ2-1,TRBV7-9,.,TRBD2,TGTGCCAGCAGTTTTAGCGGGAGGTCTATCAATGAGCAGTTCTTC,CASSFSGRSINEQFF
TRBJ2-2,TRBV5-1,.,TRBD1,TGCGCCAGCAGCTTGGACCCTACAGGGGAGAACACCGGGGAGCTGTTTTTT,CASSLDPTGENTGELFF
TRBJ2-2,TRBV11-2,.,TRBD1,TGTGCCAGCAGCTTATCCGGGACAGGGAACGCCGGGGAGCTGTTTTTT,CASSLSGTGNAGELFF
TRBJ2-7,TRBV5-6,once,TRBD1,TGTGCCAGCAGCTTCGGGACAGGGGCTTACGAGCAGTACTTC,CASSFGTGAYEQYF
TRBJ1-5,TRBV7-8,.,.,TGTGCCAGCAGCTTATTAGACAGTCTTAGCAATCAGCCCCAGCATTTT,CASSLLDSLSNQPQHF
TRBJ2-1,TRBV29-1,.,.,TGCAGCGTACCCAGAACGGGTCAGAATGAGCAGTTCTTC,CSVPRTGQNEQFF
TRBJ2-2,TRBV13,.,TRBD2,TGTGCCAGCACACAAGCCGGGACTAGCGTTAACACCGGGGAGCTGTTTTTT,CASTQAGTSVNTGELFF
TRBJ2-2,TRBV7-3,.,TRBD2,TGTGCCAGCAGCATGGGACTAGCCGAGACCGGGGAGCTGTTTTTT,CASSMGLAETGELFF
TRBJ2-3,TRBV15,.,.,TGTGCCACCAGCAGAGCGAGGGGGGGGAGCACAGATACGCAGTATTTT,CATSRARGGSTDTQYF
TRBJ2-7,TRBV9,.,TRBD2,TGTGCCCGCAGCGGGGGGGGACTGGGGGAGCAGTACTTC,CARSGGGLGEQYF
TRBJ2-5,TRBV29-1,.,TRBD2,TGCAGCGTGCCGGGACTAGCGGGAGTCCTGGACTTC,CSVPGLAGVLDF
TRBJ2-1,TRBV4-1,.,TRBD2,TGCGCCAGCAGTCCCGGGACTAGCGGGGTTTACAATGAGCAGTTCTTC,CASSPGTSGVYNEQFF
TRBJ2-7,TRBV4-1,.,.,TGCGCCAGCAGCCAAGACCCGGGAACAGCCTACGAGCAGTACTTC,CASSQDPGTAYEQYF
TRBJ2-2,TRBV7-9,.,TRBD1,TGTGCCAGCAGAACGACCGGGACAGGGGCCGCGCCCGGGGAGCTGTTTTTT,CASRTTGTGAAPGELFF
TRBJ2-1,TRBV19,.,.,TGTGCCAGTAGTATAGCGGCAGCCTACAATGAGCAGTTCTTC,CASSIAAAYNEQFF
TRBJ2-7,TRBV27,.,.,TGTGCCAGCAGTCCCGGAGTAACCTACGAGCAGTACTTC,CASSPGVTYEQYF
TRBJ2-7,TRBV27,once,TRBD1,TGTGCCAGCAGTAACAGGGGGCAATCTGCCGAGCAGTACTTC,CASSNRGQSAEQYF
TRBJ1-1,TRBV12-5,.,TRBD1,TGTGCTAGTGGTTTGGTACAGGGGACGAACACTGAAGCTTTCTTT,CASGLVQGTNTEAFF
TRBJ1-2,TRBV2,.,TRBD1,TGTGCCAGCAGACAGGGGCGCCCCCTCTATGGCTACACCTTC,CASRQGRPLYGYTF
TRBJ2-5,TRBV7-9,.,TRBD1,TGTGCCAGCAGCAACCGACAGGGATGGGAAGAGACCCAGTACTTC,CASSNRQGWEETQYF
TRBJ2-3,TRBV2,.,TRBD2,TGTGCCAGCACTGGGACTAGCGGGAGTAAATACACTAGCACAGATACGCAGTATTTT,CASTGTSGSKYTSTDTQYF
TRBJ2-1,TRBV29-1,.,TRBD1,TGCAGCGTCCGAGAGGGGGCGGTTTACAATGAGCAGTTCTTC,CSVREGAVYNEQFF
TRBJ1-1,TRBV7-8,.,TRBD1,TGTGCCAGCAGCTTAGACATTCTACTGGGACAGGGGGCTCGGGCTGAAGCTTTCTTT,CASSLDILLGQGARAEAFF
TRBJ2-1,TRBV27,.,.,TGTGCCAGCAGCCACACAACCAATAATGAGCAGTTCTTC,CASSHTTNNEQFF
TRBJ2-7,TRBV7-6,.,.,TGTGCCAGCAGCAGTACCTACGAGCAGTACTTC,CASSSTYEQYF
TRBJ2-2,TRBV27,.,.,TGTGCCAGCACGGGTGTGGTCGGGGAGCTGTTTTTT,CASTGVVGELFF
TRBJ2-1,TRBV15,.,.,TGTGCCACCAGCAGAGAACGGACTGGAGACAATGAGCAGTTCTTC,CATSRERTGDNEQFF
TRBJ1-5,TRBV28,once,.,TGTGCCAGCAGTGAAGCAGGACTCGGCAATCAGCCCCAGCATTTT,CASSEAGLGNQPQHF
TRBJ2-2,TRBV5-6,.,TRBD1,TGTGCCAGCAGCACAACAGGGGGCGCCGGCACCGGGGAGCTGTTTTTT,CASSTTGGAGTGELFF
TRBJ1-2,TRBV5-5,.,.,TGTGCCAGCAGCTTGAACAGGGAAAACCCTAACTATGGCTACACCTTC,CASSLNRENPNYGYTF
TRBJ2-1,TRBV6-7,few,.,TGTGCCAGCAGTTATTTTAGGAGAAGCAATGAGCAGTTCTTC,CASSYFRRSNEQFF
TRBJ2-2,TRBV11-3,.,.,TGTGCCAGCAGCTTGACCCTAGAGGGGGCCGGGGAGCTGTTTTTT,CASSLTLEGAGELFF
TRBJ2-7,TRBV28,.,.,TGTGCCAGCAGTAAACCCAGCGAGCAGTACTTC,CASSKPSEQYF
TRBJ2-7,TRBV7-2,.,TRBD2,TGTGCCAGCAGGGGGACTAGCGGGAGTATTTACGAGCAGTACTTC,CASRGTSGSIYEQYF
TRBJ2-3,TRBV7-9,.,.,TGTGCCAGCAGCTTAGGCGGAATCACAGATACGCAGTATTTT,CASSLGGITDTQYF
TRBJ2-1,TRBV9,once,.,TGTGCCAGCAGCGACAAGCACAATGAGCAGTTCTTC,CASSDKHNEQFF
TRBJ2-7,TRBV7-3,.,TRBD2,TGTGCCAGCAGCTTAACAGGGGGACTAGCGGGAGAAGAGCAGTACTTC,CASSLTGGLAGEEQYF
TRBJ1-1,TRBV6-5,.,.,TGTGCCAGCAGAGAAAGACAACTGAACACTGAAGCTTTCTTT,CASRERQLNTEAFF
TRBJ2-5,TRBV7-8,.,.,TGTGCCAGCAGCCGGAGGACGGAAAAAGAGACCCAGTACTTC,CASSRRTEKETQYF
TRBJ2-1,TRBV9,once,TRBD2,TGTGCCAGCAGCGCGCCTACTAGCGGGGAGTACAATGAGCAGTTCTTC,CASSAPTSGEYNEQFF
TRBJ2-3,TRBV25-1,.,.,TGTGCCAGCAGTGAATACCCCAGCACAGATACGCAGTATTTT,CASSEYPSTDTQYF